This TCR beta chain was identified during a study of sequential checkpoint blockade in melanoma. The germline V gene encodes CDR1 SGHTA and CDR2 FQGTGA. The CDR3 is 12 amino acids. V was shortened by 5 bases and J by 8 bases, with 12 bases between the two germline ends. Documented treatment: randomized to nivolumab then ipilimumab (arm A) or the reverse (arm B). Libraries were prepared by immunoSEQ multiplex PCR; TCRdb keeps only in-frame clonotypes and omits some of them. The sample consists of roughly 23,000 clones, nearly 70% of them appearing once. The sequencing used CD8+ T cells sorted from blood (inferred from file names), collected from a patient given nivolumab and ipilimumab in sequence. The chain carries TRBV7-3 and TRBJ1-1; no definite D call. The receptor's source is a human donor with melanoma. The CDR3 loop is CASSLPRVEAFF. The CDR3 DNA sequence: TGTGCCAGCAGCCTACCCCGGGTGGAAGCTTTCTTT.